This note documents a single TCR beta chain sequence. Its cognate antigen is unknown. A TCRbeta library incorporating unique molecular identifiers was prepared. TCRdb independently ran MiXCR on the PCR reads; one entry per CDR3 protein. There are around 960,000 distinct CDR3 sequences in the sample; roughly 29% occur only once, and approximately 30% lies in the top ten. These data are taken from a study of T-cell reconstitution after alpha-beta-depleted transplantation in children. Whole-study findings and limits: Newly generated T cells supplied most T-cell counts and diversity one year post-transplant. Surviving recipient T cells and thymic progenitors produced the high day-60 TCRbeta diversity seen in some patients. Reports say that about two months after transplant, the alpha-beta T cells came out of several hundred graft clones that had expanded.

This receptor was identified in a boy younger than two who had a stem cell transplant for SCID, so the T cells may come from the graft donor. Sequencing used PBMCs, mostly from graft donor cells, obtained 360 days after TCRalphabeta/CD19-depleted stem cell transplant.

The DNA of the CDR3 is TGCAGTGCTGGACAGGGAAAGTTGCTGAACACTGAAGCTTTCTTT. This sequence encodes CSAGQGKLLNTEAFF. The V and J genes are TRBV20-1 and TRBJ1-1; 8 nucleotides agree with TRBD1. This CDR3 has 15 amino acids. With V trimmed by 5 bases and J by 0 bases, 8 bases remained unmatched. The germline V gene encodes CDR1 DFQATT and CDR2 SNEGSKA (reference sequence).